The clone carrying this T cell receptor (beta chain) has only a few counts. Its cognate antigen is unknown. The authors ran a second PCR of 7 to 11 cycles using a sample-barcoded 5' primer and a J-beta primer mix. TCRdb reprocessed the 5' RACE reads via MiXCR and lists one record per CDR3 protein. The sample has 1.5 million to 2 million distinct CDR3 sequences, roughly 50% seen once. These data come from a study of blood T cells in healthy people across ages. On the study more broadly: Roughly one uniquely barcoded beta molecule per two T cells was captured.

Study-level results: It was the long-lived donors that had more naive CD4+ cells and higher diversity than aged donors. The recorded TCR beta diversity per million T cells decreased in a roughly linear manner with age.

The germline CDR1 and CDR2 sequences are ENHRY and SYGVKD. This CDR3 contains 15 residues. Trimming shortened V by 3 bases and J by 9 bases, and 18 bases separated the two germline ends. PBMCs, at least 6.5 million per sample, were isolated. Sequencing input: blood. This receptor was taken from a woman between 40 and 50 years old in good health. The V and J genes are TRBV10-3 and TRBJ2-1; tentatively, D is TRBD1 (6 bases). The CDR3 here is CAISESAQGFGEQFF. The CDR3 bases are TGTGCCATCAGTGAATCGGCACAGGGTTTTGGTGAGCAGTTCTTC.